A selection of T cell receptor beta chains follows, all from one sample in a study of patients and donors after allogeneic stem cell transplantation. TCRdb re-called the RT-PCR reads with MiXCR, one entry per CDR3 protein. The repertoire has 150,000 or so distinct CDR3 sequences, roughly 24% of them found once; the top ten carry 20% to 30%. Source material: blood, either unsorted or a sorted T cell fraction (not recorded which). These receptors all stem from a human donor who was either an allogeneic HSCT recipient or a stem cell or donor lymphocyte infusion donor (not recorded which). It is not recorded whose cells these are; they may come from a transplant donor. Both conserved end residues are part of each CDR3. D genes are given only for firm matches. The size of a clone is reported for some rows only, either as once, few or many, or as a class for expanded clones.

j_call v_call d_call clone_size cdr3_length cdr3_nt cdr3_aa
TRBJ1-1 TRBV3-1 TRBD1 few 15 TGTGCCAGCAGCGGGCGCAATCAGGGGGCCACTGAAGCTTTCTTT CASSGRNQGATEAFF
TRBJ2-6 TRBV6-6 NA few 16 TGTGCCAGCAGTTTTACGCCCAACTCTGGGGCCAACGTCCTGACTTTC CASSFTPNSGANVLTF
TRBJ1-2 TRBV5-1 TRBD1 NA 14 TGCGCCAGCAGCTCCGGGACAGGGGCATATGGCTACACCTTC CASSSGTGAYGYTF
TRBJ2-1 TRBV21-1 NA NA 13 TGTGCCAGCAAGGGGACAGGGGCCAATGAGCAGTTCTTC CASKGTGANEQFF
TRBJ2-7 TRBV6-2/TRBV6-3 NA NA 16 TGTGCCAGCAGTTACTCGTCTCGAGACCGACCCTACGAGCAGTACTTC CASSYSSRDRPYEQYF
TRBJ1-6 TRBV7-2 NA few 13 TGTGCCAGCAGCTCCATAATTGAATCACCCCTCCACTTT CASSSIIESPLHF
TRBJ2-3 TRBV12-3/TRBV12-4 TRBD2 few 15 TGTGCCAGCAGTCAGAAAGCGGGAGGGCCGAATACGCAGTATTTT CASSQKAGGPNTQYF
TRBJ1-1 TRBV7-2 NA many 14 TGTGCCAGCAGCCCGAGGGGGTTTAAGACTGAAGCTTTCTTT CASSPRGFKTEAFF
TRBJ2-7 TRBV20-1 TRBD1 NA 13 TGCAGTGCTGGTGGACAGGGGGCCGGCGAGCAGTACTTC CSAGGQGAGEQYF
TRBJ1-6 TRBV6-5 TRBD1 few 14 TGTGCCAGCAGTTACCGGACAGGGAGTTCACCCCTCCACTTT CASSYRTGSSPLHF
TRBJ2-2 TRBV4-3 NA NA 16 TGCGCCAGCAGCCAAGACAGCGGCACGAACACCGGGGAGCTGTTTTTT CASSQDSGTNTGELFF
TRBJ1-6 TRBV25-1 NA NA 21 TGTGCCAGCAGTGAATCTAGCGAAGGAACGGGGCCCTCCTCTCGGGCTTCACCCCTCCACTTT CASSESSEGTGPSSRASPLHF
TRBJ2-1 TRBV30 TRBD2 NA 15 TGTGCCGGTTTGATAGCGGGAGTGGTTGGCGATGAGCAGTTCTTC CAGLIAGVVGDEQFF
TRBJ1-1 TRBV5-6 NA NA 14 TGTGCCAGCAGCTTGAAGATAGGGAACACTGAAGCTTTCTTT CASSLKIGNTEAFF
TRBJ1-5 TRBV20-1 TRBD1 NA 13 TGCAGTGCATCCGGACAGGGAGAGCAGCCCCAGCATTTT CSASGQGEQPQHF
TRBJ1-5 TRBV25-1 NA few 14 TGTGCCAGCAGTGAATCCGGGGTTCAAGGGCCCCAGCATTTT CASSESGVQGPQHF
TRBJ2-1 TRBV5-1 NA NA 15 TGCGCCAGCAGCTTGGAACGCGGGGACTACAATGAGCAGTTCTTC CASSLERGDYNEQFF
TRBJ2-1 TRBV27 TRBD1 NA 14 TGTGCCAGCAGTTTAAGGGACAGTCTCACAGAGCAGTTCTTC CASSLRDSLTEQFF
TRBJ1-6 TRBV6-1 NA few 16 TGTGCCAGCAGTGAACTGCGTAATACCTATAATTCACCCCTCCACTTT CASSELRNTYNSPLHF
TRBJ1-2 TRBV5-1 NA many 17 TGCGCCAGCAGCTTACGAGCCCAGCCAAGTCTGGGCTATGGCTACACCTTC CASSLRAQPSLGYGYTF
TRBJ2-3 TRBV7-9 NA few 16 TGTGCCAGCAGCTTATTCGGGGGAACTAGCACAGATACGCAGTATTTT CASSLFGGTSTDTQYF
TRBJ1-1 TRBV20-1 TRBD1 NA 15 TGCAGTGCTCTTCCGGACAGGGGGCGGGTTTTGACGGCTTTCTTT CSALPDRGRVLTAFF
TRBJ2-3 TRBV18 TRBD2 few 14 TGTGCCAGCTCCCCTCGGGAGGTGACAGATACGCAGTATTTT CASSPREVTDTQYF
TRBJ1-4 TRBV25-1 NA NA 15 TGTGCCAGCAGTGAATCGCGCAGGGATAATGAAAAACTGTTTTTT CASSESRRDNEKLFF
TRBJ1-3 TRBV18 TRBD1 many 15 TGTGCCAGCTCACCACCGGACAGGGCGGGAAACACCATATATTTT CASSPPDRAGNTIYF
TRBJ2-4 TRBV13 NA few 15 TGTGCCAGCACCTTAAGGGTTTTAGCCAAAAACATTCAGTACTTC CASTLRVLAKNIQYF
TRBJ1-2 TRBV27 NA many 14 TGTGCCAGCAGTCCCTCGGGGTCTAACTATGGCTACACCTTC CASSPSGSNYGYTF
TRBJ2-7 TRBV25-1 NA NA 16 TGTGCCAGCAGTTCGCCTGTTTGGGCGGGACGAGGCGAGCAGTACTTC CASSSPVWAGRGEQYF
TRBJ1-1 TRBV12-3/TRBV12-4 TRBD1 few 14 TGTGCCAGCAGTTTTCCTACGAGGGGGCCTGAAGCTTTCTTT CASSFPTRGPEAFF
TRBJ1-1 TRBV5-1 NA many 15 TGCGCCAGCAGCTTTTCGGGGCTAATATCCACTGAAGCTTTCTTT CASSFSGLISTEAFF
TRBJ1-1 TRBV20-1 NA few 15 TGCAGTGCTAGGCAGACAGCTAAAGGCGAACCAGAAGCTTTCTTT CSARQTAKGEPEAFF
TRBJ1-2 TRBV9 NA many 14 TGTGCCAGCAGCGAACAGCTTGGGGGCTATGGCTACACCTTC CASSEQLGGYGYTF
TRBJ2-5 TRBV11-2 NA NA 12 TGTGCCAGCAGCTTAGATTCAGAGACCCAGTACTTC CASSLDSETQYF
TRBJ1-1 TRBV20-1 NA few 14 TGCAGTGCTAGACCGGGACCCGGAGGCACTGAAGCTTTCTTT CSARPGPGGTEAFF
TRBJ2-1 TRBV6-2/TRBV6-3 TRBD2 NA 14 TGTGCCAGCAGCTACCTAGCGGGAGGGAGTGAGCAGTTCTTC CASSYLAGGSEQFF
TRBJ2-3 TRBV7-3 NA NA 15 TGTGCCAGCAGCTTAGCCAGGGGAAAGACAGATACGCAGTATTTT CASSLARGKTDTQYF
TRBJ1-4 TRBV6-6 NA NA 14 TGTGCCAGCAGCGTCTTGGCTTCAGGGGAAAAACTGTTTTTT CASSVLASGEKLFF
TRBJ1-5 TRBV12-5 NA NA 15 TGTGCTAGTGGTTTGGAGGTTGTCGGGAATCAGCCCCAGCATTTT CASGLEVVGNQPQHF
TRBJ2-3 TRBV25-1 NA NA 15 TGTGCCAGCAGTGGGCTCGGAGCTAGCACAGATACGCAGTATTTT CASSGLGASTDTQYF
TRBJ2-1 TRBV6-2/TRBV6-3 TRBD2 few 14 TGTGCCAGCAGGGGACTAATCGTCTACAATGAGCAGTTCTTC CASRGLIVYNEQFF
TRBJ1-1 TRBV20-1 NA many 14 TGCAGTGCTAAGACAGCCGATAGGAACACTGAAGCTTTCTTT CSAKTADRNTEAFF
TRBJ1-2 TRBV5-1 TRBD1 few 14 TGCGCCAGCAGCTTACAGGGGCCTAACTATGGCTACACCTTC CASSLQGPNYGYTF
TRBJ1-6 TRBV12-3/TRBV12-4 NA NA 12 TGTGCCAGCCTGAATACAGGTTCACCCCTCCACTTT CASLNTGSPLHF